Sequencing of this TCR beta chain was carried out in a study of cytomegalovirus exposure and HLA in healthy donors. Turning to this clone: The target antigen is unknown.

Profiling relied on immunoSEQ multiplex PCR, and the TCRdb table lists in-frame clones only, not all of them. This table has about 58,000 clones, 90% appearing once. Study outcomes and limitations: Most sequenced TCRs were rare (though some public TCRs occurred in many donors). It was confirmed in vitro that three of the CMV-associated chains were specific for CMV antigens. Overall, some 160 TCR beta chains were annotated as cytomegalovirus-associated.

Specimen: PBMCs. This receptor was identified in a young man in good health and CMV-seronegative.

CDR3 nucleotide sequence: TGTGCCTGGAGTGTAAGAGGTTGGCATTATAATGAAAAACTGTTTTTT. Translated: CAWSVRGWHYNEKLFF. This sequence joins TRBV30 and TRBJ1-4; no firm D call. The germline CDR1 and CDR2 sequences are GTSNPN and SVGIG (reference sequence). The CDR3 has 16 residues. V was cut by 0 bases and J by 4 bases, with 15 bases left in between.